Shown below are 4 T cell receptor beta chains from a single sample sequenced in a study of Ad26.COV2.S vaccination and SARS-CoV-2 variants. This table comes from immunoSEQ multiplex PCR, and its TCRdb copy is limited to in-frame clones, with some not included. The table has about 350,000 clones, roughly 94% seen once; the top ten hold 3.9%. This specimen consisted of peripheral blood, obtained after recovery from COVID-19. The receptors derive from a human donor who had recovered from COVID-19.

V is TRBV5-1 and J is TRBJ1-3; the match to TRBD1 covers 9 bases. Germline V gene sequence: CDR1 SGHRS, CDR2 YFSETQ. The CDR3 extends over 15 amino acids. J was trimmed by 6 bases and V by 0 bases; bases with no gene match: 4. The CDR3 here is CASSLAGQGLNTIYF. The CDR3 DNA follows: TGCGCCAGCAGCTTGGCGGGACAGGGTTTAAACACCATATATTTT.

V is TRBV12-3 or TRBV12-4 and J is TRBJ2-3, with 7 bases fitting TRBD2. The CDR3 totals 13 residues. J lost 5 bases, V lost 6 bases, and 5 bases had no gene match. The CDR3 DNA sequence: TGTGCCAGCAGCCCCCCGGGGGGAGATACGCAGTATTTT. Residues: CASSPPGGDTQYF.

This clone was seen a single time. The chain recombines TRBV7-3 with TRBJ2-3; 11 positions agree with TRBD2. V was clipped by 5 bases and J by 0 bases; unmatched bases: 4. Looked up from germline, CDR1 is SGHTA and CDR2 is FQGTGA. The CDR3 is 16 residues long. CDR3 residues: CASSTVAGGSTDTQYF. The CDR3, as DNA: TGTGCCAGCAGCACTGTAGCGGGGGGGAGCACAGATACGCAGTATTTT.

The chain combines TRBV5-1 with TRBJ1-3; perhaps TRBD1 as D (5 bases). Trimming stripped 5 bases from V and 0 bases from J, with 9 bases between. The CDR3 consists of 14 residues. In germline, CDR1 is SGHRS, CDR2 YFSETQ. The CDR3 DNA sequence: TGCGCCAGCAGTCAGGGCCGCTCTGGAAACACCATATATTTT. Its translation is CASSQGRSGNTIYF.